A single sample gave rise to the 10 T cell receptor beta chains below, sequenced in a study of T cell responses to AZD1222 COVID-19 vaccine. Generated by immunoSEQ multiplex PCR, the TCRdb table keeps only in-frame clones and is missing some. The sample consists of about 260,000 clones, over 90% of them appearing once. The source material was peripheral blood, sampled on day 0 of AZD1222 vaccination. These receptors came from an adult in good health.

The CDR3 DNA sequence: TGTGCCAGCGAACCGCTGTCCACCGGGGAGCTGTTTTTT. Translation gives CASEPLSTGELFF. The genes are TRBV7-9 and TRBJ2-2; D is unresolved. Germline CDR1 reads SEHNR; CDR2 reads FQNEAQ (reference sequence). This CDR3 is 13 amino acids long. V lost 8 bases, J lost 4 bases, and 11 bases lay in between.

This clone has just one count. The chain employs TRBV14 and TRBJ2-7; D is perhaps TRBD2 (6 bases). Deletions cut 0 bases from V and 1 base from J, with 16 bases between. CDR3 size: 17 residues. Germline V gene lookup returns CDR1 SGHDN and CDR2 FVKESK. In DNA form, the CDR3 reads TGTGCCAGCAGCCAAGATTCCCCACTAGCCCCATCCTACGAGCAGTACTTC. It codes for CASSQDSPLAPSYEQYF.

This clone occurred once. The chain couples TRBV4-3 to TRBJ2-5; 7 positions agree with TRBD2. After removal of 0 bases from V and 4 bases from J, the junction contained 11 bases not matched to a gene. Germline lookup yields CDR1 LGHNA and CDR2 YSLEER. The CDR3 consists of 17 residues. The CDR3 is CASSQDLGGSVRETQYF. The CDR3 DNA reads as TGCGCCAGCAGCCAAGATCTGGGGGGGAGTGTGAGAGAGACCCAGTACTTC.

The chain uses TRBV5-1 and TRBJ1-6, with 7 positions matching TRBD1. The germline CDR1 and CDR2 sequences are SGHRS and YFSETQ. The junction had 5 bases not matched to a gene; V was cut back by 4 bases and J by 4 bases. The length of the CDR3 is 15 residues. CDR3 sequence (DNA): TGCGCCAGCAGCCCAGGACAGGATTATAATTCACCCCTCCACTTT. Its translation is CASSPGQDYNSPLHF.

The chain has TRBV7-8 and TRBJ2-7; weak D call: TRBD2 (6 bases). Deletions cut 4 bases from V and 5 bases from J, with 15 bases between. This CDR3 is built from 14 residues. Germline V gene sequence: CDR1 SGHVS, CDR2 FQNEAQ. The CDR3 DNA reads TGTGCCAGCAGCTCCTTGGGCGGGGCCCACGAGCAGTACTTC. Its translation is CASSSLGGAHEQYF.

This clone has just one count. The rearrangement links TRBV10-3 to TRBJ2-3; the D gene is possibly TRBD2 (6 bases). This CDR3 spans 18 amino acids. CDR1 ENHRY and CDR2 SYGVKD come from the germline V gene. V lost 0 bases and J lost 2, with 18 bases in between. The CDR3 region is CAISESSGDRRDTDTQYF. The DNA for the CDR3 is TGTGCCATCAGTGAGTCTTCGGGGGACCGGAGGGACACAGATACGCAGTATTTT.

CDR3 region: CAIPLSRGTHTGELFF. CDR3 in DNA: TGTGCCATCCCCTTATCCAGGGGAACCCACACCGGGGAGCTGTTTTTT. The rearrangement joins TRBV21-1 to TRBJ2-2; the tabulated D call, TRBD1, remains unverified against the DNA. TRBV21-1 corresponds to a pseudogene. This CDR3 comprises 16 residues.

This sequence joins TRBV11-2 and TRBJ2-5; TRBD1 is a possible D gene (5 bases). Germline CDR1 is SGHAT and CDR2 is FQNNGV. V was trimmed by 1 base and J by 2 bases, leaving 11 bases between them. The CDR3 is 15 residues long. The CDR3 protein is CASSLVLGAQETQYF. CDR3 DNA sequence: TGTGCCAGCAGCTTAGTGTTAGGGGCACAAGAGACCCAGTACTTC.

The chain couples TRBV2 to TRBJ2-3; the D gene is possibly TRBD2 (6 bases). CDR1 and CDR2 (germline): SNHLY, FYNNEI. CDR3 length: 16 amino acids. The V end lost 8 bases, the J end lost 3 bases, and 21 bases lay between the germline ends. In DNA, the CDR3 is TGTGCCAGCTTCCCGGGGAGGAGGCTGCAAACAGATACGCAGTATTTT. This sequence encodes CASFPGRRLQTDTQYF.

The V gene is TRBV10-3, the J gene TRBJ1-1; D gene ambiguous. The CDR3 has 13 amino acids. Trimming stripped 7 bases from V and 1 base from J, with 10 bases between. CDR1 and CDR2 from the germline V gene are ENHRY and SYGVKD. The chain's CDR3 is CAITTGENTEAFF. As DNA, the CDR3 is TGTGCCATCACGACCGGGGAGAACACTGAAGCTTTCTTT.